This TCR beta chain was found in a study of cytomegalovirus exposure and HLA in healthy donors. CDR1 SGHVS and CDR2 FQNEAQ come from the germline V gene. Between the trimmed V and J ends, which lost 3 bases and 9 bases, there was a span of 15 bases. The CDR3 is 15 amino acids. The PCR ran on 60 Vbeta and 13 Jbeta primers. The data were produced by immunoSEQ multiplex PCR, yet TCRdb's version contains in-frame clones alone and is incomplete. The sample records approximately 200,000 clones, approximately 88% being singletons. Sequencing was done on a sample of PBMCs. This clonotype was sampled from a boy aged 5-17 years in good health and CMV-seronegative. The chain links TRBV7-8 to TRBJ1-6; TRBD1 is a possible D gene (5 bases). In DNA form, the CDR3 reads TGTGCCAGCAGCTTGTGGTTGGACGGGGGTTCACCCCTCCACTTT. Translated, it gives CASSLWLDGGSPLHF.